These 26 T cell receptor beta chains originate from one sample sequenced in a study of cytomegalovirus exposure and HLA in healthy donors. 13 Jbeta primers and 60 Vbeta primers were used for the PCR. Assay: immunoSEQ multiplex PCR; the TCRdb copy retains only in-frame clones and omits some. The sample has 200,000 to 250,000 clones; 65% to 80% are singletons. What was sequenced was PBMCs. The receptors shown here come from a man between 45 and 60 years old in good health and CMV-seronegative.

The J gene is TRBJ1-3, the V gene TRBV19; D uncertain. CDR1 and CDR2 (germline): LNHDA, SQIVND (reference sequence). Trimming took off 6 bases at V and 0 bases at J, with 9 bases between the two ends. The CDR3 is made up of 14 amino acids. CDR3 nucleotide sequence: TGTGCCAGTAGGAGCGAAAGCTCTGGAAACACCATATATTTT. Protein product: CASRSESSGNTIYF.

This clone showed up just a few times. The chain couples TRBV6-1 to TRBJ2-3; the match to TRBD2 covers 9 bases. CDR1 is MNHNS, CDR2 SASEGT, per germline. V shed 2 bases and J 7 bases; nucleotides not matched to a gene: 10. The CDR3 contains 16 residues. In DNA, the CDR3 is TGTGCCAGCAGTGAACTGGCTAGCGGGAAACGATATACGCAGTATTTT. Translating gives CASSELASGKRYTQYF.

The V and J genes are TRBV2 and TRBJ2-3, with TRBD2 identical over 15 bases. V dropped 8 bases and J dropped 6; count of bases not matched to a gene: 6. Germline V lookup: CDR1 SNHLY, CDR2 FYNNEI. This CDR3 has 15 residues. Here the CDR3 DNA reads TGTGCCAGCGAGAGAGGACTAGCGGGGGGGGATACGCAGTATTTT. It is translated as CASERGLAGGDTQYF.

The chain joins TRBV11-2 to TRBJ2-1, with TRBD2 identical over 12 bases. This CDR3 spans 15 amino acids. V was clipped by 5 bases and J by 4 bases; unmatched bases: 3. CDR1 is SGHAT, CDR2 FQNNGV, per germline. CDR3 loop: CASSPGTSGYNEQFF. The DNA for the CDR3 is TGTGCCAGCAGCCCGGGGACTAGCGGGTACAATGAGCAGTTCTTC.

V and J are TRBV4-1 and TRBJ2-2; D is undetermined. This CDR3 has 16 amino acids. Germline lookup yields CDR1 MGHRA and CDR2 YSYEKL. Deletions cut 1 base from V and 4 bases from J, with 13 bases between. The DNA of the CDR3 is TGCGCCAGCAGCCAAGCCTCCACCTATGGCACCGGGGAGCTGTTTTTT. As protein: CASSQASTYGTGELFF.

This clone was seen a handful of times. Within the sample, other DNA sequences also encode this same CDR3. This rearrangement joins TRBV5-6 to TRBJ2-5, with 7 bases that match TRBD1. CDR3 length: 14 residues. In germline, CDR1 is SGHDT, CDR2 YYEEEE. Losses at the gene ends were 2 bases for V and 4 bases for J; bases not matched to a gene: 5. CDR3 loop: CASSFIRDRETQYF. CDR3 nucleotides: TGTGCCAGCAGCTTCATCCGGGACAGAGAGACCCAGTACTTC.

V usage is TRBV19 and J usage is TRBJ2-7, with TRBD1 matching over 12 bases. CDR1 and CDR2 from the germline V gene are LNHDA and SQIVND (reference sequence). This CDR3 is built from 15 residues. J gave up 9 bases and V 4 bases, and 10 bases lay outside the gene matches. This chain's CDR3 is CASSTPGTGGQVQYF. For the CDR3, the DNA is TGTGCCAGTAGTACGCCCGGGACAGGGGGCCAAGTGCAGTACTTC.

The chain is built from TRBV7-9 and TRBJ2-7, with D tentatively TRBD1 (7 bases). The CDR3 is 16 residues long. Germline CDR1 and CDR2: SEHNR and FQNEAQ (reference sequence). Trimming removed 5 bases from V and 1 base from J, with 18 bases in between. This chain's CDR3 is CASSLWRGQLSYEQYF. Here the CDR3 DNA reads TGTGCCAGCAGCCTATGGAGGGGACAGCTATCCTACGAGCAGTACTTC.

A few counts support this clone. The chain joins TRBV10-3 to TRBJ1-2, with D unclear. V lost 3 bases and J 8 bases, leaving 16 bases between the germline ends. From germline, CDR1 is ENHRY and CDR2 SYGVKD. The CDR3 loop spans 14 amino acids. The CDR3 protein is CAISDGSSTGGYTF. The CDR3 nucleotides are TGTGCCATCAGTGATGGCAGTTCGACGGGAGGCTACACCTTC.

This sequence joins TRBV7-2 and TRBJ2-7, with D unresolved. Trimming cost V 4 bases and J 5 bases, with 12 bases left between them. The length of the CDR3 is 13 residues. Germline CDR1 SGHTA, CDR2 FQGNSA. The CDR3 region is CASSSAARNEQYF. The CDR3, as DNA: TGTGCCAGCAGCTCTGCGGCCCGTAACGAGCAGTACTTC.

The chain couples TRBV21-1 to TRBJ2-7; no DNA check was done on the table's D call, TRBD1. TRBV21-1 is designated a pseudogene. The CDR3 runs to 15 residues. This CDR3 is CASSNARQGSYEQYF. For the CDR3, the DNA is TGTGCCAGCAGCAACGCGAGACAGGGAAGCTACGAGCAGTACTTC.

The chain uses TRBV6-6 and TRBJ1-5, with D unresolved. Germline CDR1 MNHNY, CDR2 SVGAGI (reference sequence). There are 15 residues in the CDR3. V shed 0 bases and J shed 1 base, with 7 bases lying between them. CDR3 in DNA: TGTGCCAGCAGTTACTCGGCGGGGAGCAATCAGCCCCAGCATTTT. This encodes CASSYSAGSNQPQHF.

The chain uses TRBV10-3 and TRBJ2-1, with D possibly being TRBD1 (6 bases). The V and J ends lost 6 bases and 8 bases respectively, with 8 bases between them. The CDR3 loop spans 11 amino acids. The germline CDR1 and CDR2 sequences are ENHRY and SYGVKD. The CDR3: CAIRQGDEQFF. The DNA of the CDR3 is TGTGCCATCAGACAGGGCGATGAGCAGTTCTTC.

The gene calls are TRBV7-9 and TRBJ2-7, with a possible D match to TRBD1 (5 bases). The ends were cut back, 2 bases at V and 4 bases at J, with 12 bases in the middle. Looked up from germline, CDR1 is SEHNR and CDR2 is FQNEAQ (reference sequence). This CDR3 region has 14 residues. As DNA, the CDR3 is TGTGCCAGCAGCTTAACAACAGGCTTATACGAGCAGTACTTC. Translating it yields CASSLTTGLYEQYF.

This clone has only a few counts. This chain connects TRBV18 to TRBJ1-2, with TRBD1 as a possible D gene (5 bases). The CDR3 has 13 amino acids. CDR1 is KGHSH, CDR2 LQKENI, per germline. V lost 2 bases, J lost 4 bases, and 8 bases lay in between. The CDR3 is CASSPGGGYGYTF. Written as DNA, the CDR3 is TGTGCCAGCTCACCAGGCGGGGGCTATGGCTACACCTTC. Variable domain in full (rest from reference TRBV18 and TRBJ1-2): NAGVMQNPRHLVRRRGQEARLRCSPMKGHSHVYWYRQLPEEGLKFMVYLQKENIIDESGMPKERFSAEFPKEGPSILRIQQVVRGDSAAYFCASSPGGGYGYTFGSGTRLTVV.

The J gene is TRBJ1-4, the V gene TRBV28; 8 nucleotides agree with TRBD1. The CDR3 has 15 amino acids. Germline assignment: CDR1 MDHEN and CDR2 SYDVKM. The V gene end was trimmed by 5 bases and the J gene end by 10 bases; junction bases not matched to a gene: 12. DNA of the CDR3: TGTGCCAGCAGTCCCAGGGACAGGACGGTAGGAAAACTGTTTTTT. Protein: CASSPRDRTVGKLFF.

This clone was found a few times. At one end, the junction sequence differs from germline, possibly due to a read error. The V and J genes are TRBV7-7 and TRBJ2-5; 7 nucleotides match TRBD1. Germline values: CDR1 SSHAT, CDR2 FNYEAQ (reference sequence). There are 13 residues in the CDR3. The CDR3 here is CASSFDREETQYF. The CDR3 DNA is TGTGCTAGCAGCTTTGACAGGGAAGAGACCCAGTACTTC.

V and J are TRBV11-3 and TRBJ2-3, with TRBD1 matching over 10 bases. V lost 4 bases to trimming and J lost 3 bases; unmatched junction nucleotides: 13. The CDR3 length is 18 residues. Germline CDR1 SGHNT, CDR2 YENEEA. CDR3 in DNA: TGTGCCAGCAGCTCCCCAGACGACCGGGACAGGGGAACAGATACGCAGTATTTT. The encoded protein is CASSSPDDRDRGTDTQYF. The whole variable domain, remainder taken from reference TRBV11-3 and TRBJ2-3, is EAGVVQSPRYKIIEKKQPVAFWCNPISGHNTLYWYLQNLGQGPELLIRYENEEAVDDSQLPKDRFSAERLKGVDSTLKIQPAELGDSAVYLCASSSPDDRDRGTDTQYFGPGTRLTVL.

The rearrangement uses TRBV27 and TRBJ1-2, with TRBD1 matching 9 bases. Germline V gene data show CDR1 as MNHEY and CDR2 as SMNVEV (reference sequence). This CDR3 has 13 residues. V shed 6 bases and J 4 bases; nucleotides not matched to a gene: 3. The CDR3 DNA sequence: TGTGCCAGCAGGGACAGGGGATCCTATGGCTACACCTTC. Translating gives CASRDRGSYGYTF.

The genes are TRBV6-1 and TRBJ2-7, with a tentative D call TRBD1 (5 bases). Germline V lookup: CDR1 MNHNS, CDR2 SASEGT. This CDR3 comprises 15 residues. V shed 10 bases and J shed 3 bases, with 22 bases lying between them. The CDR3 DNA is TGTGCCAAAACCCCGACAGTAGGGCTAGACTACGAGCAGTACTTC. The encoded protein is CAKTPTVGLDYEQYF.

This chain joins TRBV19 and TRBJ1-1, with D possibly TRBD1 on 5 matching bases. V shed 4 bases and J shed 4 bases, with 16 bases lying between them. The CDR3 totals 15 residues. Germline lookup yields CDR1 LNHDA and CDR2 SQIVND (reference sequence). DNA for the CDR3: TGTGCCAGTAGTAATCCAGGCAGGGAGGCCACTGAAGCTTTCTTT. Protein product: CASSNPGREATEAFF.

With respect to this clone: The same CDR3 arises from other DNA sequences in this sample as well. The gene calls are TRBV7-9 and TRBJ2-2; D perhaps matches TRBD1 (5 bases). CDR1 is SEHNR, CDR2 FQNEAQ, per germline (reference sequence). This CDR3 spans 15 amino acids. Trimming took 0 bases from V and 6 from J, leaving 11 bases between them. The CDR3 reads CASSLAGVNPGELFF. The CDR3 coding sequence is TGTGCCAGCAGCTTAGCAGGGGTTAATCCCGGGGAGCTGTTTTTT.

The chain recombines TRBV6-4 with TRBJ2-1, with 9 bases fitting TRBD1. CDR1 is MRHNA, CDR2 SNTAGT, per germline. The CDR3 totals 16 residues. J lost 8 bases, V lost 0 bases, and 8 bases had no gene match. CDR3 protein: CASSDSGQGGKYEQFF. The DNA for the CDR3 is TGTGCCAGCAGTGACTCGGGACAGGGAGGTAAATATGAGCAGTTCTTC.

This clone was found a few times. This chain joins TRBV11-2 and TRBJ2-3; D call uncertain. This CDR3 has 12 residues. The germline gives CDR1 SGHAT, CDR2 FQNNGV. Trimming left V 5 bases short and J 2 bases short, with 5 bases between. The CDR3 sequence: CASSPSTDTQYF. DNA for the CDR3: TGTGCCAGCAGCCCCTCCACAGATACGCAGTATTTT.

The gene calls are TRBV30 and TRBJ1-5; 7 bases map to TRBD1. The V gene's germline CDR1 is GTSNPN and CDR2 SVGIG (reference sequence). V lost 0 bases to trimming and J lost 2 bases; unmatched junction nucleotides: 1. The CDR3 is 14 amino acids. CDR3 amino acids: CAWSVDRGNQPQHF. The CDR3 nucleotides are TGTGCCTGGAGTGTAGACAGGGGCAATCAGCCCCAGCATTTT.

This chain links TRBV28 with TRBJ2-7, with D perhaps TRBD1 (5 bases). The germline CDR1 and CDR2 sequences are MDHEN and SYDVKM. V was clipped by 3 bases and J by 7 bases, with 19 bases between them. CDR3 length: 15 amino acids. The CDR3 here is CASSFLSPGRVEQYF. The DNA of the CDR3 is TGTGCCAGCAGTTTCCTGAGTCCGGGCAGGGTGGAGCAGTACTTC.